Listed here are 20 T cell receptor beta chains from one sample, sequenced in a study of T-cell reconstitution after alpha-beta-depleted transplantation in children. Unique molecular identifiers were built into the TCRbeta library. TCRdb fed the PCR reads into MiXCR, producing one record per CDR3 protein. Here the sample spans about 600,000 distinct CDR3 sequences, more than 9% being singletons. This material consisted of PBMCs from the stem cell graft donor, taken from the stem cell graft. These receptor sequences come from a human donor who donated a stem cell graft to a child with acute myeloid leukemia.

The rearrangement joins TRBV9 to TRBJ1-5; D is ambiguous. Germline V gives CDR1 SGDLS, CDR2 YYNGEE. The CDR3 extends over 15 amino acids. V was trimmed by 2 bases and J by 0 bases, leaving 9 bases between them. The CDR3 loop reads CASSVDDYSNQPQHF. As DNA, the CDR3 is TGTGCCAGCAGCGTTGACGACTATAGCAATCAGCCCCAGCATTTT.

In its sample, this clonotype was seen many times. The V and J genes are TRBV12-3 or TRBV12-4 and TRBJ2-3, with 8 bases that match TRBD2. V trimming: 8 bases; J trimming: 0 bases; junction bases outside the gene matches: 10. The CDR3 loop spans 16 amino acids. The CDR3 sequence: CASGKLGLASTDTQYF. CDR3 DNA: TGTGCCAGCGGGAAACTCGGACTAGCAAGCACAGATACGCAGTATTTT.

This clonotype was found a few times. This chain connects TRBV5-1 to TRBJ2-1, with unresolved D. The CDR3 is 15 residues long. With 1 base removed from V and 0 bases from J, the gap between germline ends came to 8 bases. Germline CDR1 reads SGHRS; CDR2 reads YFSETQ. Here the CDR3 DNA reads TGCGCCAGCAGCTTGATGGCAGTCTCCTACAATGAGCAGTTCTTC. Translation gives CASSLMAVSYNEQFF.

This clonotype was seen a few times. The chain couples TRBV15 to TRBJ1-5; D uncertain. Germline CDR1 is LNHNV and CDR2 is YYDKDF (reference sequence). V dropped 0 bases and J dropped 0 bases, with 12 bases sitting between them. The CDR3 length is 17 residues. CDR3 sequence reads: CATSRDPTTNSNQPQHF. The CDR3 coding sequence is TGTGCCACCAGCAGAGATCCTACAACTAATAGCAATCAGCCCCAGCATTTT.

The chain recombines TRBV28 with TRBJ1-1; D is ambiguous. V shed 1 base and J shed 10 bases, with 13 bases lying between them. The CDR3 is made up of 13 amino acids. Germline V gives CDR1 MDHEN, CDR2 SYDVKM. CDR3 amino acids: CASSLSGSGGAFF. The CDR3 bases are TGTGCCAGCAGTTTATCGGGTTCTGGCGGAGCTTTCTTT.

The genes are TRBV29-1 and TRBJ2-1, with 7 bases that match TRBD1. The CDR3 sequence is 10 residues long. CDR1 and CDR2 (germline): SQVTM, ANQGSEA. The V segment lost 7 bases and the J segment 8 bases; nucleotides outside the gene matches: 2. The CDR3 region is CSADRDEQFF. The CDR3 nucleotides are TGCAGCGCTGACAGGGATGAGCAGTTCTTC.

In this sample, this clonotype turned up many times. This chain joins TRBV4-1 and TRBJ2-2; D gene uncertain. The length of the CDR3 is 15 residues. Deletions cut 0 bases from V and 7 bases from J, with 12 bases between. Looked up from germline, CDR1 is MGHRA and CDR2 is YSYEKL. CDR3 amino acids: CASSQDTGLGGELFF. The CDR3 coding sequence is TGCGCCAGCAGCCAAGATACGGGTCTGGGCGGGGAGCTGTTTTTT.

J is TRBJ2-1 and V is TRBV3-1; 7 bases map to TRBD2. This CDR3 region has 17 residues. Germline assignment: CDR1 LGHDT and CDR2 YNNKEL (reference sequence). The V gene end was trimmed by 6 bases and the J gene end by 0 bases; junction bases not matched to a gene: 11. CDR3 bases: TGTGCCAGCAGTCCGTATTCTAGCGGTAGCTCCTACAATGAGCAGTTCTTC. Protein: CASSPYSSGSSYNEQFF.

This clonotype occurred many times. The CDR3 DNA reads TGTGCCACCTGGGACAGCGAAAACACTGAAGCTTTCTTT. Encoded protein: CATWDSENTEAFF. The gene calls are TRBV10-3 and TRBJ1-1; 7 nucleotides agree with TRBD1. With V trimmed by 10 bases and J by 2 bases, 7 bases remained unmatched. The CDR3 has 13 amino acids. The germline V gene has CDR1 ENHRY and CDR2 SYGVKD.

In this sample, this clonotype turned up a few times. This rearrangement joins TRBV7-9 to TRBJ1-2; tentatively, D is TRBD1 (5 bases). The CDR3 sequence is 14 residues long. Trimming cost V 11 bases and J 4 bases, with 20 bases left between them. CDR1 and CDR2 from the germline V gene are SEHNR and FQNEAQ (reference sequence). CDR3 nucleotides: TGTGCCGGCGACTCTTATTCAAGGGGCTATGGCTACACCTTC. Protein product: CAGDSYSRGYGYTF.

There are many counts of this clonotype. The V gene is TRBV7-2, the J gene TRBJ2-7; tentatively, D is TRBD2 (6 bases). Germline V gene data show CDR1 as SGHTA and CDR2 as FQGNSA. The CDR3 runs 11 residues. V was pared by 9 bases and J by 4 bases, with 10 bases between. In nucleotides, the CDR3 is TGTGCCAGTAATCGGGGGTACGAGCAGTACTTC. It codes for CASNRGYEQYF.

This clonotype has ten or more counts. The chain joins TRBV29-1 to TRBJ2-7; D possibly matches TRBD1 or TRBD2 (6 bases each). Germline lookup yields CDR1 SQVTM and CDR2 ANQGSEA. The CDR3 spans 14 residues. The germline V and J ends were trimmed by 4 bases and 5 bases, with 18 bases remaining between them. CDR3 nucleotide sequence: TGCAGCGTTGTAATCCGGGGGCCTATCAACGAGCAGTACTTC. Protein sequence: CSVVIRGPINEQYF.

Only a few counts were recorded for this clonotype. The chain combines TRBV6-2 or TRBV6-3 with TRBJ2-3; TRBD2 might be the D (5 bases). The CDR3 runs 10 residues. V dropped 8 bases and J dropped 7 bases, with 7 bases sitting between them. CDR1 and CDR2 (germline): MNHEY, SVGEGT. CDR3 amino acids: CASGEYTQYF. The DNA for the CDR3 is TGTGCCAGCGGGGAGTATACGCAGTATTTT.

Ten or more counts support this clonotype. This chain joins TRBV12-3 or TRBV12-4 and TRBJ1-2, with 10 bases lining up with TRBD1. V was clipped by 7 bases and J by 7 bases; unmatched bases: 12. The length of the CDR3 is 15 residues. The chain's CDR3 is CASTTGTGVPFGYTF. The CDR3, as DNA: TGTGCCAGCACTACCGGGACAGGGGTCCCATTTGGCTACACCTTC.

This clonotype was seen only a few times. V is TRBV7-8 and J is TRBJ1-2; perhaps TRBD1 as D (5 bases). The germline V and J ends were trimmed by 5 bases and 7 bases, with 17 bases remaining between them. Germline V gene lookup returns CDR1 SGHVS and CDR2 FQNEAQ. The CDR3 consists of 14 residues. The CDR3 coding sequence is TGTGCCAGCAGCCTAGAGGGGATTCTAGGTGGCTACACCTTC. Translating gives CASSLEGILGGYTF.

Many counts were recorded for this clonotype. The J gene is TRBJ2-3, the V gene TRBV30; D may be TRBD1 (5 bases). This CDR3 region has 14 residues. Trimming left V 2 bases short and J 1 base short, with 10 bases between. Germline CDR1 and CDR2: GTSNPN and SVGIG (reference sequence). DNA of the CDR3: TGTGCCTGGAGTCCGTCGACAGGCACAGATACGCAGTATTTT. Protein sequence: CAWSPSTGTDTQYF.

The chain couples TRBV5-1 to TRBJ2-3, with TRBD1 identical over 7 bases. Losses at the gene ends were 1 base for V and 3 bases for J; bases not matched to a gene: 5. Germline V CDR1 and CDR2: SGHRS, YFSETQ. The CDR3 totals 15 residues. The CDR3 DNA is TGCGCCAGCAGCTTGACAGGGGATGGGACAGATACGCAGTATTTT. Translated: CASSLTGDGTDTQYF.

As for this clonotype: At one end, the junction sequence differs from germline, possibly due to a read error. The chain joins TRBV12-3 or TRBV12-4 to TRBJ2-1; 9 bases fit TRBD1. The CDR3 sequence is 16 residues long. The CDR3 DNA sequence: TGTGCCGGCAGTTTCCCTCGGACAGGGGCAATCAATGAGCAGTTCTTC. Its translation: CAGSFPRTGAINEQFF.

This clonotype was picked up many times. V usage is TRBV6-5 and J usage is TRBJ2-7; TRBD2 might be the D (6 bases). Germline CDR1 reads MNHEY; CDR2 reads SVGAGI. V gave up 7 bases and J gave up 6 bases, with 10 bases separating them. The CDR3 covers 11 residues. The CDR3 region has the DNA TGTGCCAGCACCAACGGGGGCGAGCAGTACTTC. Translating it yields CASTNGGEQYF.

This clonotype was picked up many times. The J gene is TRBJ2-3, the V gene TRBV29-1, with D possibly matching TRBD1 (5 bases). Trimming shortened V by 4 bases and J by 0 bases, and 11 bases separated the two germline ends. The CDR3 loop spans 14 amino acids. Looked up from germline, CDR1 is SQVTM and CDR2 is ANQGSEA. This CDR3 reads CSVALGLSTDTQYF. Written as DNA, the CDR3 is TGCAGCGTTGCCCTGGGGCTGAGCACAGATACGCAGTATTTT.